Presented here are 13 T cell receptor beta chains from one specimen sequenced in a study of human T cells and chemical hapten exposure. MiXCR, run by TCRdb on the RACE reads, gives a single entry per CDR3 protein. The table lists under 300,000 distinct CDR3 sequences, just under 8% of them singletons. The time point: pre-sensitization, week 0. The treatment denotes: therapeutic diphenylcyclopropenone sensitization with weekly scalp DPC. The specimen comprised whole blood, sampled in connection with sensitization to the hapten diphenylcyclopropenone (DPC). These receptor sequences come from a man between 18 and 29 years old with alopecia areata. Some clones in this sample may be carry-over from other donors' samples.

The V gene is TRBV6-1, the J gene TRBJ1-1; no reliable D call. This CDR3 has 14 amino acids. In germline, CDR1 is MNHNS, CDR2 SASEGT. Trimming shortened V by 0 bases and J by 3 bases, and 8 bases separated the two germline ends. The CDR3 region is CASSEAGYDTEAFF. The CDR3 DNA follows: TGTGCCAGCAGTGAAGCTGGGTATGACACTGAAGCTTTCTTT.

The table lists this clonotype with a few counts. This sequence joins TRBV15 and TRBJ1-6; D gene ambiguous. CDR3 size: 17 residues. Germline V gives CDR1 LNHNV, CDR2 YYDKDF (reference sequence). V shed 3 bases and J shed 10 bases, with 22 bases lying between them. The CDR3 bases are TGTGCCACCAGCAGGTATCGTCGGCGGGAGGAAAGGTCACCCCTCCACTTT. Its protein is CATSRYRRREERSPLHF.

There are a few counts of this clonotype. This rearrangement joins TRBV20-1 to TRBJ2-7, with a weak D call TRBD2 (5 bases). V was trimmed by 5 bases and J by 5 bases, leaving 16 bases between them. The germline gives CDR1 DFQATT, CDR2 SNEGSKA (reference sequence). This CDR3 region has 13 residues. The CDR3 reads CSALSPTSHEQYF. For the CDR3, the DNA is TGCAGTGCTTTATCTCCCACTAGTCACGAGCAGTACTTC.

A few counts support this clonotype. V and J are TRBV6-8 and TRBJ1-1; the D gene is possibly TRBD1 (5 bases). Looked up from germline, CDR1 is MNHGY and CDR2 is SAAAGT. The CDR3 totals 15 residues. V gave up 6 bases and J gave up 1 base, with 15 bases separating them. The CDR3 is CASRSVDRRNTEAFF. The CDR3, as DNA: TGTGCCAGCAGGAGCGTTGACAGACGGAACACTGAAGCTTTCTTT.

The chain is built from TRBV7-2 and TRBJ1-2; 7 bases line up with TRBD1. J gave up 6 bases and V 3 bases, and 7 bases lay outside the gene matches. The CDR3 contains 14 residues. The germline V gene encodes CDR1 SGHTA and CDR2 FQGNSA. CDR3 region: CASSFYDRVHGYTF. DNA of the CDR3: TGTGCCAGCAGCTTCTACGACAGGGTCCATGGCTACACCTTC.

This clonotype has a count of ten or more. The chain is built from TRBV12-3 or TRBV12-4 and TRBJ1-1; the D is unclear. V was shortened by 5 bases and J by 2 bases, with 9 bases between the two germline ends. CDR3 size: 13 residues. CDR3 nucleotides: TGTGCCAGCAGTCTACTTCTCAACACTGAAGCTTTCTTT. Protein product: CASSLLLNTEAFF.

The table lists this clonotype with a few counts. V usage is TRBV6-6 and J usage is TRBJ1-2; D possibly corresponds to TRBD1 (6 bases). The V end was cut by 6 bases, the J end by 8 bases, with 10 bases between. The CDR3 totals 11 residues. CDR1 and CDR2 from the germline V gene are MNHNY and SVGAGI (reference sequence). This CDR3 is CASRHREGYTF. The DNA of the CDR3 is TGTGCCAGCAGACACAGGGAAGGCTACACCTTC.

V gene TRBV2 combines with J gene TRBJ2-2, with 7 bases identical to TRBD1. Losses at the gene ends were 6 bases for V and 3 bases for J; bases not matched to a gene: 7. Germline-derived CDR1 and CDR2 are SNHLY and FYNNEI. CDR3 size: 15 residues. The CDR3 DNA reads TGTGCCAGCAGAGAGACAGGGTCGGACACCGGGGAGCTGTTTTTT. It codes for CASRETGSDTGELFF.

The V call is TRBV28, the J call TRBJ1-2; 7 nucleotides agree with TRBD1. V gave up 11 bases and J gave up 1 base; unmatched junction bases: 7. CDR1 is MDHEN, CDR2 SYDVKM, per germline. This CDR3 region has 13 residues. The CDR3, as DNA: TGTGCCGCTCAGGACAGGATTAACTATGGCTACACCTTC. It codes for CAAQDRINYGYTF.

This clonotype was recorded a few times. V is TRBV5-1 and J is TRBJ1-2; 7 bases fit TRBD1. Trimming at V came to 4 bases and at J to 2 bases, leaving 11 bases not matched to a gene. The CDR3 has 16 residues. CDR1 is SGHRS and CDR2 is YFSETQ in the germline V gene. The CDR3 DNA reads as TGCGCCAGCAGCCGACAGGGTCCCGACTTAAACTATGGCTACACCTTC. This translates into CASSRQGPDLNYGYTF.

The chain has TRBV20-1 and TRBJ1-1; D gene unclear. CDR1 and CDR2 (germline): DFQATT, SNEGSKA (reference sequence). The CDR3 sequence is 11 residues long. Trimming cost V 0 bases and J 4 bases, with 3 bases left between them. CDR3: CSARDRTEAFF. The CDR3 nucleotides are TGCAGTGCTAGAGATCGCACTGAAGCTTTCTTT.

This clonotype was counted between two and nine times. The chain links TRBV7-9 to TRBJ2-7; no firm D call. With 2 bases removed from V and 2 bases from J, the gap between germline ends came to 10 bases. The CDR3 extends over 14 amino acids. Germline V CDR1 and CDR2: SEHNR, FQNEAQ (reference sequence). The CDR3 region is CASSLTVRAYEQYF. DNA for the CDR3: TGTGCCAGCAGCTTAACTGTACGCGCCTACGAGCAGTACTTC.

This clonotype turned up a few times. The chain is built from TRBV5-1 and TRBJ2-2; D gene unclear. V lost 2 bases, J lost 1 base, and 12 bases lay in between. From germline, CDR1 is SGHRS and CDR2 YFSETQ. There are 16 residues in the CDR3. CDR3 coding DNA: TGCGCCAGCAGCTTATCCCCGCCCAAGAACACCGGGGAGCTGTTTTTT. Translation: CASSLSPPKNTGELFF.